The next 5 T cell receptor beta chains were all read from a single sample in a study of CD8+CD57+ T cells in acquired aplastic anemia. Using genomic DNA as the template, TCR beta VDJ and CDR3 profiling was carried out. TCRdb redid the calling of the reads with MiXCR, one entry per CDR3 protein. The sample consists of some 140,000 distinct CDR3 sequences, 40% to 65% of them appearing once. Sequenced patients had shown CD8+CD57+ cell expansion by flow cytometry. Sequencing used sorted CD4+, CD8+, or CD8+CD57+ T cells (not recorded which) from PBMCs. The receptors here all came from a human donor with aplastic anemia.

The chain combines TRBV6-4 with TRBJ1-1; 11 bases are a match to TRBD1. Germline assignment: CDR1 MRHNA and CDR2 SNTAGT. J was trimmed by 4 bases and V by 6 bases; bases with no gene match: 4. The CDR3 is 14 residues long. CDR3 loop: CASRAGTGGTEAFF. CDR3 in DNA: TGTGCCAGCAGAGCCGGGACAGGGGGCACTGAAGCTTTCTTT.

This chain uses TRBV20-1 with TRBJ1-2, with D maybe TRBD1 (6 bases). CDR1 is DFQATT and CDR2 is SNEGSKA in the germline V gene (reference sequence). With 4 bases removed from V and 3 bases from J, the gap between germline ends came to 12 bases. The CDR3 consists of 13 residues. The CDR3 coding sequence is TGCAGTGCTACGGACAGTTCTTACTATGGCTACACCTTC. Encoded protein: CSATDSSYYGYTF.

The gene calls are TRBV20-1 and TRBJ1-2, with TRBD1 matching 11 bases. Germline V gene lookup returns CDR1 DFQATT and CDR2 SNEGSKA (reference sequence). The V gene end was trimmed by 0 bases and the J gene end by 9 bases; junction bases not matched to a gene: 12. The CDR3 is 16 residues long. The CDR3 region is CSARDRDRGLYGSYTF. The CDR3, as DNA: TGCAGTGCTAGAGATAGGGACAGGGGGTTATACGGTAGCTACACCTTC.

This chain links TRBV20-1 with TRBJ2-3, with 10 bases matching TRBD2. Trimming at V came to 0 bases and at J to 9 bases, leaving 12 bases not matched to a gene. Germline CDR1 and CDR2: DFQATT and SNEGSKA (reference sequence). There are 16 residues in the CDR3. The DNA for the CDR3 is TGCAGTGCTAGAGATCCGTCTAGCGGGAGCTGGGGCACGCAGTATTTT. Amino acids: CSARDPSSGSWGTQYF.

This clonotype occurred many times. The gene calls are TRBV20-1 and TRBJ2-1, with D hard to call. The CDR3 covers 14 residues. Per germline, CDR1 DFQATT and CDR2 SNEGSKA (reference sequence). V was shortened by 4 bases and J by 6 bases, with 16 bases between the two germline ends. The CDR3 DNA follows: TGCAGTGCTACTTTAGGTGGGGAAGGCAATGAGCAGTTCTTC. It encodes CSATLGGEGNEQFF.